Each of the 30 T cell receptor beta chains below was sequenced from the same sample in a study of T cell changes during pregnancy in multiple sclerosis. Repertoires were generated with immunoSEQ multiplex PCR, while TCRdb's copy carries only in-frame clones and drops some. This sample has about 80,000 clones, with about 89% found just once. The specimen was peripheral blood, collected before pregnancy. Receptors originate from a female donor with multiple sclerosis, enrolled in a pregnancy study.

The chain is built from TRBV7-2 and TRBJ2-7, with TRBD1 matching 8 bases. This CDR3 comprises 15 residues. After removal of 4 bases from V and 0 bases from J, the junction contained 5 bases not matched to a gene. Germline V CDR1 and CDR2: SGHTA, FQGNSA. In DNA form, the CDR3 reads TGTGCCAGCAGCTGGGGACAGGCCAGCTCCTACGAGCAGTACTTC. Translating it yields CASSWGQASSYEQYF.

V usage is TRBV2 and J usage is TRBJ1-4; 8 positions agree with TRBD1. Germline trimming cut 6 bases from V and 7 bases from J; bases unmatched to any gene: 16. Looked up from germline, CDR1 is SNHLY and CDR2 is FYNNEI. The CDR3 totals 17 residues. The CDR3 sequence: CASSLAGGIELGEKLFF. For the CDR3, the DNA is TGTGCCAGCAGCCTCGCAGGGGGCATAGAGCTTGGTGAAAAACTGTTTTTT.

The chain is built from TRBV5-6 and TRBJ2-3; 8 nucleotides match TRBD2. The V gene end was trimmed by 0 bases and the J gene end by 0 bases; junction bases not matched to a gene: 9. The CDR3 extends over 18 amino acids. From germline, CDR1 is SGHDT and CDR2 YYEEEE. The CDR3 loop is CASSLGGLLAGSTDTQYF. The CDR3 coding sequence is TGTGCCAGCAGCTTGGGTGGGCTTTTAGCGGGAAGCACAGATACGCAGTATTTT.

This rearrangement joins TRBV5-1 to TRBJ2-3; TRBD1 agrees at 7 bases. V gave up 1 base and J gave up 4 bases; unmatched junction bases: 15. In germline, CDR1 is SGHRS, CDR2 YFSETQ. The CDR3 covers 18 residues. DNA for the CDR3: TGCGCCAGCAGCTTGATCGTCCAGGGGGTGCCCGGCGCAGATACGCAGTATTTT. As protein: CASSLIVQGVPGADTQYF.

The V and J genes are TRBV7-9 and TRBJ1-4, with TRBD1 identical over 7 bases. With V trimmed by 5 bases and J by 4 bases, 7 bases remained unmatched. The CDR3 is 15 residues long. Germline V gene data show CDR1 as SEHNR and CDR2 as FQNEAQ (reference sequence). The CDR3 is CASSGKTGVNEKLFF. CDR3 in DNA: TGTGCCAGCAGCGGCAAAACAGGGGTTAATGAAAAACTGTTTTTT.

The chain uses TRBV6-4 and TRBJ1-1, with TRBD1 matching 7 bases. Unmatched junction bases numbered 4, after V lost 3 bases and J lost 6 bases. The germline gives CDR1 MRHNA, CDR2 SNTAGT. The CDR3 totals 13 residues. CDR3 residues: CASSEQGPAEAFF. CDR3 nucleotide sequence: TGTGCCAGCAGTGAACAGGGGCCCGCTGAAGCTTTCTTT.

This sequence joins TRBV29-1 and TRBJ1-5; 7 bases line up with TRBD1. The CDR3 runs to 14 residues. V trimming: 4 bases; J trimming: 6 bases; junction bases outside the gene matches: 9. The germline CDR1 and CDR2 sequences are SQVTM and ANQGSEA. The CDR3 is CSVGGNRGGQPQHF. The CDR3 DNA is TGCAGCGTTGGGGGGAACAGGGGAGGTCAGCCCCAGCATTTT. Complete variable domain (other parts from reference TRBV29-1 and TRBJ1-5): SAVISQKPSRDICQRGTSLTIQCQVDSQVTMMFWYRQQPGQSLTLIATANQGSEATYESGFVIDKFPISRPNLTFSTLTVSNMSPEDSSIYLCSVGGNRGGQPQHFGDGTRLSIL.

The chain is built from TRBV5-1 and TRBJ1-1; 7 positions agree with TRBD1. CDR1 is SGHRS, CDR2 YFSETQ, per germline. This CDR3 comprises 17 residues. V lost 3 bases, J lost 0 bases, and 11 bases stayed unmatched. CDR3 DNA sequence: TGCGCCAGCAGCTCGAGGGGGCTATCCGGTCTGAACACTGAAGCTTTCTTT. This sequence encodes CASSSRGLSGLNTEAFF.

V and J are TRBV7-9 and TRBJ2-4; no clear D gene. The CDR3 extends over 14 amino acids. Trimming pared 4 bases from V and 7 bases from J, leaving 14 bases between. Germline assignment: CDR1 SEHNR and CDR2 FQNEAQ (reference sequence). The CDR3: CASSSAQIRNIQYF. The CDR3, as DNA: TGTGCCAGCAGCTCCGCTCAGATCAGGAACATTCAGTACTTC.

The chain is built from TRBV6-5 and TRBJ2-7, with D perhaps TRBD1 (5 bases). This CDR3 spans 15 amino acids. Trimming left V 2 bases short and J 0 bases short, with 11 bases between. From germline, CDR1 is MNHEY and CDR2 SVGAGI. CDR3 sequence: CASSYGHISSYEQYF. Here the CDR3 DNA reads TGTGCCAGCAGTTACGGACACATTAGCTCCTACGAGCAGTACTTC.

The chain employs TRBV5-6 and TRBJ1-4; 8 bases map to TRBD1. The CDR3 spans 15 residues. CDR1 and CDR2 from the germline V gene are SGHDT and YYEEEE. Trimming took 2 bases from V and 1 from J; bases not matched to a gene: 1. CDR3 loop: CASSFDRGTNEKLFF. CDR3 nucleotides: TGTGCCAGCAGCTTTGACAGGGGAACTAATGAAAAACTGTTTTTT.

The genes are TRBV30 and TRBJ1-3; D is unclear. The CDR3 contains 13 residues. Trimming stripped 7 bases from V and 0 bases from J, with 10 bases between. Germline V gene data show CDR1 as GTSNPN and CDR2 as SVGIG (reference sequence). The CDR3 reads CASLRPSGNTIYF. The CDR3, as DNA: TGTGCCTCTTTGAGGCCCTCTGGAAACACCATATATTTT.

The chain links TRBV7-9 to TRBJ1-3, with 7 bases aligning to TRBD1. From germline, CDR1 is SEHNR and CDR2 FQNEAQ (reference sequence). The V segment lost 8 bases and the J segment 6 bases; nucleotides outside the gene matches: 7. This CDR3 has 13 amino acids. The CDR3 is CASRGQVVNTIYF. The CDR3 region has the DNA TGTGCCAGCCGCGGACAGGTAGTAAACACCATATATTTT.

This chain uses TRBV9 with TRBJ2-3; 9 bases align to TRBD1. The CDR3 is 14 residues long. Germline loops: CDR1 SGDLS, CDR2 YYNGEE. V gave up 4 bases and J gave up 6 bases; unmatched junction bases: 6. CDR3: CASSTLGQGDTQYF. In nucleotides, the CDR3 is TGTGCCAGCAGCACTCTAGGACAGGGGGATACGCAGTATTTT.

This chain links TRBV2 with TRBJ1-1; D is unresolved. CDR3 size: 12 residues. The germline V and J ends were trimmed by 7 bases and 4 bases, with 10 bases remaining between them. The germline gives CDR1 SNHLY, CDR2 FYNNEI. CDR3 coding DNA: TGTGCCAGCAACCGGGGTCCCACTGAAGCTTTCTTT. Encoded protein: CASNRGPTEAFF.

V is TRBV5-6 and J is TRBJ1-1; 8 nucleotides agree with TRBD1. The germline CDR1 and CDR2 sequences are SGHDT and YYEEEE. The CDR3 is 12 amino acids. Losses at the gene ends were 8 bases for V and 11 bases for J; bases not matched to a gene: 11. In nucleotides, the CDR3 is TGTGCCAGTAAGGACAGGGCGGGCGGGGCTTTCTTT. Its translation is CASKDRAGGAFF.

The chain joins TRBV7-2 to TRBJ2-5; 8 bases agree with TRBD1. The CDR3 covers 13 residues. Trimming cost V 4 bases and J 5 bases; bases outside gene matches: 3. Germline V gene sequence: CDR1 SGHTA, CDR2 FQGNSA. This CDR3 is CASSSRQGETQYF. CDR3 nucleotides: TGTGCCAGCAGCTCACGACAGGGGGAGACCCAGTACTTC. Based on the CDR3 plus reference TRBV7-2 and TRBJ2-5, the full variable domain is GAGVSQSPSNKVTEKGKDVELRCDPISGHTALYWYRQSLGQGLEFLIYFQGNSAPDKSGLPSDRFSAERTGGSVSTLTIQRTQQEDSAVYLCASSSRQGETQYFGPGTRLLVL.

The chain employs TRBV15 and TRBJ1-2; D is undetermined. V dropped 0 bases and J dropped 3 bases, with 8 bases sitting between them. The length of the CDR3 is 14 residues. Germline V CDR1 and CDR2: LNHNV, YYDKDF (reference sequence). The CDR3 here is CATSRDNTDYGYTF. Written as DNA, the CDR3 is TGTGCCACCAGCAGAGATAACACAGACTATGGCTACACCTTC.

This clone was picked up one time. V gene TRBV5-4 combines with J gene TRBJ1-4, with D uncertain. Trimming left V 2 bases short and J 0 bases short, with 5 bases between. The length of the CDR3 is 14 residues. Germline assignment: CDR1 SGHNT and CDR2 YYREEE (reference sequence). CDR3: CASSFQTTNEKLFF. The CDR3 nucleotides are TGTGCCAGCAGCTTCCAGACAACTAATGAAAAACTGTTTTTT.

The rearrangement uses TRBV19 and TRBJ1-6; the D gene is possibly TRBD1 (6 bases). CDR1 LNHDA and CDR2 SQIVND come from the germline V gene (reference sequence). The CDR3 totals 16 residues. Trimming took off 4 bases at V and 9 bases at J, with 19 bases between the two ends. The CDR3 spells CASSTRRGQGGSPLHF. For the CDR3, the DNA is TGTGCCAGTAGTACGAGGCGGGGGCAGGGCGGTTCACCCCTCCACTTT.

The rearrangement links TRBV18 to TRBJ1-4; 10 bases align to TRBD1. The germline V gene has CDR1 KGHSH and CDR2 LQKENI. This CDR3 contains 15 residues. Trimming at V came to 4 bases and at J to 6 bases, leaving 5 bases not matched to a gene. The CDR3, as DNA: TGTGCCAGCTCACTTTTAGGGACAGGGGATGAAAAACTGTTTTTT. Protein: CASSLLGTGDEKLFF.

The CDR3 sequence: CASTLAGGTDTQYF. DNA for the CDR3: TGTGCCAGCACTTTAGCGGGGGGCACAGATACGCAGTATTTT. The rearrangement joins TRBV2 to TRBJ2-3; 9 bases align to TRBD2. The CDR3 consists of 14 residues. CDR1 and CDR2 from the germline V gene are SNHLY and FYNNEI. The V and J ends lost 7 bases and 1 base, in that order; junction bases with no gene match: 3.

V usage is TRBV6-1 and J usage is TRBJ1-2; D remains ambiguous. The CDR3 runs to 14 residues. The germline V gene has CDR1 MNHNS and CDR2 SASEGT. Trimming stripped 8 bases from V and 7 bases from J, with 20 bases between. This CDR3 is CASVDGGGNGGYTF. CDR3 in DNA: TGTGCCAGCGTTGACGGAGGCGGGAATGGTGGCTACACCTTC.

The chain combines TRBV9 with TRBJ1-1; weak D call: TRBD1 (6 bases). This CDR3 region has 15 residues. The germline gives CDR1 SGDLS, CDR2 YYNGEE. With 4 bases removed from V and 4 bases from J, the gap between germline ends came to 17 bases. The CDR3 spells CASSPQQGVRTEAFF. Written as DNA, the CDR3 is TGTGCCAGCAGCCCCCAACAGGGCGTCCGCACTGAAGCTTTCTTT. Supplemented by reference TRBV9 and TRBJ1-1, the full variable domain reads DSGVTQTPKHLITATGQRVTLRCSPRSGDLSVYWYQQSLDQGLQFLIQYYNGEERAKGNILERFSAQQFPDLHSELNLSSLELGDSALYFCASSPQQGVRTEAFFGQGTRLTVV.

The chain has TRBV28 and TRBJ1-6; 8 nucleotides agree with TRBD1. The CDR3 runs to 14 residues. After removal of 7 bases from V and 14 bases from J, the junction contained 13 bases not matched to a gene. CDR1 is MDHEN, CDR2 SYDVKM, per germline. As DNA, the CDR3 is TGTGCCAGCACCCGTTCGGGGACAGGTCTCTCCCTCCACTTT. Protein product: CASTRSGTGLSLHF.

This chain links TRBV6-5 with TRBJ1-1; D gene uncertain. Germline assignment: CDR1 MNHEY and CDR2 SVGAGI. The CDR3 covers 16 residues. The V end was cut by 0 bases, the J end by 4 bases, with 15 bases between. The CDR3 sequence is CASSYSVRVVGTEAFF. CDR3 in DNA: TGTGCCAGCAGTTACTCGGTTCGGGTGGTGGGCACTGAAGCTTTCTTT.

The chain carries TRBV11-2 and TRBJ2-7; 7 bases line up with TRBD1. Trimming removed 5 bases from V and 0 bases from J; junction bases left unmatched: 13. Germline CDR1 is SGHAT and CDR2 is FQNNGV. The CDR3 is 17 amino acids. The CDR3 DNA reads TGTGCCAGCAGCGAGAAAGCCGAGGGGGACAGCTCCTACGAGCAGTACTTC. It specifies CASSEKAEGDSSYEQYF.

The rearrangement joins TRBV4-2 to TRBJ2-2; possible D gene TRBD2, 6 bases. This CDR3 has 15 residues. The V end was cut by 5 bases, the J end by 3 bases, with 13 bases between. Germline loops: CDR1 LGHNA, CDR2 YNFKEQ. CDR3 sequence reads: CASSRQRGYTGELFF. For the CDR3, the DNA is TGTGCCAGCAGCAGGCAACGGGGGTACACCGGGGAGCTGTTTTTT.

This chain uses TRBV7-3 with TRBJ1-2; D not resolved. V shed 5 bases and J shed 8 bases, with 15 bases lying between them. CDR3 length equals 13 residues. Germline loops: CDR1 SGHTA, CDR2 FQGTGA. The CDR3 loop is CASSATSTGGYTF. The CDR3 bases are TGTGCCAGCAGCGCAACTTCCACGGGAGGCTACACCTTC.

This chain connects TRBV27 to TRBJ2-7, with 9 positions matching TRBD2. This CDR3 contains 17 residues. After removal of 6 bases from V and 1 base from J, the junction contained 13 bases not matched to a gene. Germline CDR1 and CDR2: MNHEY and SMNVEV (reference sequence). The CDR3 DNA is TGTGCCAGCAGATTTAGTCAGCGGGGGGCCCGTTCCTACGAGCAGTACTTC. Protein product: CASRFSQRGARSYEQYF.